This T cell receptor beta chain originates from a study of shared clonotypes between healthy human individuals. V was clipped by 5 bases and J by 3 bases; unmatched bases: 3. The CDR3 is 14 residues long. Germline loops: CDR1 SGHAT, CDR2 FQNNGV. As defined, naive CD8 cells were CD45RO-negative and positively selected for CCR7, with terminally differentiated effector memory CD45RA+ cells excluded. Those who donated, Caucasian adults without exception, all lived in Nashville, Tennessee. The study, taken as a whole, reports: Some clonotypes were shared by all four sorted-subset donors, while others were not shared. The non-shared ones had lower generation probabilities than the shared ones. Sampling was confined to blood; repertoires within tissues likely differ.

Remarks on this clone: What it binds is not known. The sample holds other DNA sequences that translate to the same CDR3.

Measured with immunoSEQ multiplex PCR; TCRdb has only the in-frame clones, and not every one. The sample holds 2 million or so clones; around 96% are singletons and the top ten take about 1.1%. What was sequenced was naive CD8+ T cells sorted from blood. This receptor was identified in a man between 18 and 35 years old in good health. This chain uses TRBV11-2 with TRBJ2-7, with TRBD1 matching 11 bases. The CDR3: CASSPDRGLYEQYF. CDR3 sequence (DNA): TGTGCCAGCAGCCCGGACAGGGGGCTCTACGAGCAGTACTTC.